The 9 T cell receptor beta chains listed next were all sequenced from one sample in a study of human T cells and chemical hapten exposure. Unfractionated whole blood served as the source for total RNA extraction. In TCRdb, the 5' RACE reads were re-called with MiXCR into one record per CDR3 protein. The table has 130,000 or so distinct CDR3 sequences, around 4.1% seen once. The receptors were sampled from a female donor in good health.

This clonotype was detected many times. The rearrangement links TRBV7-6 to TRBJ2-2; weak D call: TRBD2 (5 bases). The CDR3 runs 18 residues. Germline V gene lookup returns CDR1 SGHVS and CDR2 FNYEAQ. V gave up 4 bases and J gave up 2 bases, with 20 bases separating them. This CDR3 reads CASSSREAGGVNTGELFF. The CDR3 region has the DNA TGTGCCAGCAGCTCCCGGGAAGCCGGTGGGGTAAACACCGGGGAGCTGTTTTTT. Drawing the rest from reference TRBV7-6 and TRBJ2-2, the complete variable domain is GAGVSQSPRYKVTKRGQDVALRCDPISGHVSLYWYRQALGQGPEFLTYFNYEAQQDKSGLPNDRFSAERPEGSISTLTIQRTEQRDSAMYRCASSSREAGGVNTGELFFGEGSRLTVL.

This chain joins TRBV12-3 or TRBV12-4 and TRBJ2-7, with TRBD2 identical over 7 bases. The CDR3 covers 14 residues. V gave up 5 bases and J gave up 2 bases; unmatched junction bases: 6. CDR3: CASSLAGVPYEQYF. The CDR3 DNA follows: TGTGCCAGCAGTCTCGCGGGGGTTCCCTACGAGCAGTACTTC.

This clonotype occurred a few times. The chain combines TRBV7-8 with TRBJ2-3; D ambiguous. V lost 5 bases, J lost 6 bases, and 9 bases lay in between. Germline V gene lookup returns CDR1 SGHVS and CDR2 FQNEAQ. The CDR3 consists of 12 residues. CDR3 DNA: TGTGCCAGCAGCCCCAGCATGGATACGCAGTATTTT. This translates into CASSPSMDTQYF.

The table lists this clonotype with many counts. The chain is built from TRBV11-2 and TRBJ2-5; a weak D match, TRBD1 (6 bases). CDR3 length equals 15 residues. Trimming shortened V by 3 bases and J by 1 base, and 12 bases separated the two germline ends. Germline V gives CDR1 SGHAT, CDR2 FQNNGV. The CDR3 nucleotides read TGTGCCAGCAGCTTCTTAGGGGACACCCAAGAGACCCAGTACTTC. Translating gives CASSFLGDTQETQYF.

This clonotype was recorded a few times. The genes are TRBV7-3 and TRBJ2-1; 9 bases are a match to TRBD1. CDR3 length equals 16 residues. Trimming cost V 5 bases and J 9 bases; bases outside gene matches: 14. Germline V gives CDR1 SGHTA, CDR2 FQGTGA. The DNA of the CDR3 is TGTGCCAGCAGCCCTTTCACCGGGACAGGGTCGGGTGAGCAGTTCTTC. Protein product: CASSPFTGTGSGEQFF. The full variable domain, with the rest looked up from reference TRBV7-3 and TRBJ2-1, is GAGVSQTPSNKVTEKGKYVELRCDPISGHTALYWYRQSLGQGPEFLIYFQGTGAADDSGLPNDRFFAVRPEGSVSTLKIQRTERGDSAVYLCASSPFTGTGSGEQFFGPGTRLTVL.

At least ten counts were recorded for this clonotype. CDR3 sequence (DNA): TGTGCCAGCAGTGAGATTAGCGGGGCAATCGAGCAGTACTTC. Its protein is CASSEISGAIEQYF. The chain uses TRBV6-1 and TRBJ2-7; 8 bases are a match to TRBD2. The CDR3 length is 14 residues. CDR1 and CDR2 (germline): MNHNS, SASEGT. Unmatched junction bases numbered 7, after V lost 3 bases and J lost 6 bases.

This clonotype has a count of ten or more. The chain joins TRBV7-2 to TRBJ1-1; D gene unclear. The CDR3 is made up of 15 amino acids. V was cut by 1 base and J by 4 bases, with 13 bases left in between. Germline V gene data show CDR1 as SGHTA and CDR2 as FQGNSA. The CDR3: CASSLVKGWGTEAFF. CDR3 DNA: TGTGCCAGCAGCTTAGTTAAGGGATGGGGCACTGAAGCTTTCTTT.

The sample holds many counts of this clonotype. The V call is TRBV4-3, the J call TRBJ2-3; D might be TRBD2 (5 bases). Germline CDR1 reads LGHNA; CDR2 reads YSLEER. The CDR3 covers 15 residues. V lost 1 base, J lost 0 bases, and 8 bases lay in between. This CDR3 reads CASSQGRTSTDTQYF. Here the CDR3 DNA reads TGCGCCAGCAGCCAAGGTCGGACTAGCACAGATACGCAGTATTTT.

This clonotype was found many times. The chain links TRBV6-1 to TRBJ2-3; 8 bases align to TRBD1. The V and J ends lost 5 bases and 1 base, in that order; junction bases with no gene match: 2. Germline V gene sequence: CDR1 MNHNS, CDR2 SASEGT. The CDR3 length is 14 residues. CDR3 residues: CASSPGQGTDTQYF. The DNA of the CDR3 is TGTGCCAGCAGTCCGGGACAGGGCACAGATACGCAGTATTTT.